This T cell receptor (beta chain) was sequenced during a study of identical twins. Comment on this clonotype: Its target is not known.

This CDR3 has 14 residues. Looked up from germline, CDR1 is SGDLS and CDR2 is YYNGEE. The V end was cut by 3 bases, the J end by 8 bases, with 15 bases between. Study findings and constraints: Zero-insertion analyses might be partly confounded by invariant T cells like MAIT and iNKT.

MiXCR, applied by TCRdb to the 5' RACE reads, yields one record per CDR3 protein. Here the sample spans roughly 350,000 distinct CDR3 sequences, more than 9% being singletons. These data were likewise used in another study, on yellow fever vaccine responses in identical twins.

This chain joins TRBV9 and TRBJ2-1, with a possible D match to TRBD2 (5 bases). The TCR comes from a woman under 30 in good health. Specimen: CD8+ T cells sorted from blood. The CDR3, as DNA: TGTGCCAGCAGCGACCCGGACTCGTACGATGAGCAGTTCTTC. It encodes CASSDPDSYDEQFF.